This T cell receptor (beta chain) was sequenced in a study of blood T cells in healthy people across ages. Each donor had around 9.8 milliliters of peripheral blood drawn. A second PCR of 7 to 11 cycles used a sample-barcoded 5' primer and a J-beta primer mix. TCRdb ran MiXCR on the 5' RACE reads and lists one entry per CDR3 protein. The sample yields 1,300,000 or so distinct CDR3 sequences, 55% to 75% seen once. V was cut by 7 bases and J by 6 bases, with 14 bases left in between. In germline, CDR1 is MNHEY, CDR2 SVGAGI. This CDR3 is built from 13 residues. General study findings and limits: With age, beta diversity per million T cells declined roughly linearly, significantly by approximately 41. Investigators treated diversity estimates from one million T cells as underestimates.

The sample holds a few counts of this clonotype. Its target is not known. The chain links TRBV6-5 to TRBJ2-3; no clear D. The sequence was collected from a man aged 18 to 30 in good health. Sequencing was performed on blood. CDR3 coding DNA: TGTGCCAGCACTAAAGCCGCCTCTGATACGCAGTATTTT. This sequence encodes CASTKAASDTQYF.